This T cell receptor beta chain was profiled in a study of blood T cell repertoires in COVID-19. Across the whole study: Sites in the United States, Italy and Spain provided acute and convalescent COVID-19 samples. T cells, B-cell-depleted T cells, or PBMCs supplied cDNA or gDNA.

Germline V gives CDR1 SQVTM, CDR2 ANQGSEA. CDR3 length: 13 amino acids. V was trimmed by 7 bases and J by 8 bases, leaving 18 bases between them. Generated by immunoSEQ multiplex PCR, the TCRdb table keeps only in-frame clones and is missing some. The sample records about 67,000 clones, 85% to 90% being singletons. The chain is built from TRBV29-1 and TRBJ2-1; D may be TRBD2 (6 bases). The receptor comes from a man aged 50 or older with active COVID-19. Source material: peripheral blood. The CDR3 loop is CSATRGSSDEQFF. CDR3 DNA: TGCAGCGCAACCCGCGGGTCTAGCGATGAGCAGTTCTTC.